Described below is a single TCR beta chain sequence and its context. The antigen this receptor binds is unknown. No much larger clone exists at a distance of one base, and base qualities are not known. At diagnosis, tumor, uninvolved tumor-adjacent lung and peripheral blood were collected and then preserved as a mix of FFPE and fresh-frozen material. Blood samples were analyzed as peripheral blood mononuclear cells for TCR repertoire profiling. TCR beta CDR3 regions were sequenced from DNA using the immunoSEQ Assay. As for the original processing: T cell density was computed as TCR beta template counts normalized to usable DNA estimated by amplifying housekeeping genes. Richness was estimated using the preseqR package, with extrapolation to 400,000 templates for PBMC samples and to 120,000 templates for tissue samples. Clonality was defined by subtracting Pielou's evenness from one. To identify tissue-enriched TCRs, differential abundance testing was run on productive amino-acid clonotypes with a minimum total count of 5 and an alpha of 0.1. The Jaccard Index and the Morisita Overlap Index were used to measure how much the repertoires overlapped between compartments. GLIPH grouped TCR beta CDR3s together with public tetramer-defined viral CDR3s, and a viral motif had to include at least three viral sequences and show V-gene enrichment. TCRdb's version of the immuneACCESS table is confined to in-frame rearrangements and falls short of the full clone set. An unresolved V gene accounts for under half of the shortfall where checked; the remainder is of unknown origin. That table is the source of V, J and clone size, and D and trimming were worked out from the DNA. Across this sample there are over 25,000 clones, with about 90% seen only once. The top ten clones comprise approximately 5.2% of the sample.

This specimen comes from a study of T cells in localized non-small cell lung cancer (dated by TCRdb to 2020 to 2021). At the level of the whole study: Comparing tumors with uninvolved tumor-adjacent lungs, the study looked at the T cell repertoires of about 240 patients with early-stage NSCLC. NSCLC patients had a mean age of approximately 66 years, and around 140 were male and over 85 female. The cohort was made up of around 250 treatment-naive NSCLC patients whose localized lung tumors had been resected.

Including cysteine and phenylalanine, the CDR3 has 14 amino acids. Here the CDR3 DNA is all that survives: 42 bases in frame from base 1. The germline V gene specifies SGDLS as CDR1 and YYNGEE as CDR2. At the junction V is shortened by 10 bases and J by 2 bases, with 17 bases in between. The investigation overall reported the following: Because multi-region tumor sequencing was not done, intratumor heterogeneity could not be ruled out. Since the design was exploratory, TCR variables were selected using unadjusted p-values with no false-discovery rate correction. Higher blood T cell density associated with longer overall survival, while higher adjacent-lung clonality associated with shorter survival. A median of roughly 60 of the top 100 tumor clones turned up in the paired uninvolved adjacent lung, and some 28 of those clones also ranked among the top 100 of that same adjacent lung. Uninvolved tumor-adjacent lung showed the highest T cell clonality, higher than tumor, which suggests more focused antigenic responses in the uninvolved tumor-adjacent lung.

The sequence was collected from a man between 40 and 75 years old with stage II lung adenocarcinoma. Rearrangement joined TRBV9 to TRBJ2-3; no D segment can be confidently identified. The sample in question was PBMCs, obtained before any cancer treatment. The nucleotide sequence is TGTGCCTCAACCCCCGGGCCCCACACAGATACGCAGTATTTT. Translated, it reads CASTPGPHTDTQYF.